This T cell receptor beta chain appears in the sequencing data of a study of cytomegalovirus exposure and HLA in healthy donors. The germline CDR1 and CDR2 sequences are GTSNPN and SVGIG (reference sequence). V was trimmed by 0 bases and J by 8 bases, leaving 10 bases between them. The CDR3 consists of 12 residues. The donors, nominally healthy at sampling, likely had unrecorded immune exposures. This PCR relied on a set of 60 Vbeta primers and 13 Jbeta primers. Only in-frame clones appear in the TCRdb table, and some are missing; sequencing was by immunoSEQ multiplex PCR. The data contain some 140,000 clones, about 80% of them seen just once; the ten biggest clones take up approximately 2.1%.

Sequenced: PBMCs. The receptor comes from a man aged 30-40 years in good health and CMV-seronegative. The gene calls are TRBV30 and TRBJ1-2, with D possibly TRBD1 on 5 matching bases. The CDR3 loop is CAWSVQRGGYTF. For the CDR3, the DNA is TGTGCCTGGAGTGTACAAAGGGGCGGCTACACCTTC.